The 11 T cell receptor beta chains below all came from one sample that was sequenced in a study of beta chain features in type 1 diabetes. TCRB transcripts that were expressed got sequenced, as all of the isolated RNA had been reverse transcribed. Using immunoSEQ multiplex PCR, the repertoire was profiled, and TCRdb retains in-frame clones only, with some absent. The data show roughly 450,000 clones, with approximately 14% seen just once and roughly 0.038% held by the top ten. Sequenced: naive CD4+ T cells from blood. Receptors were obtained from a man aged 25 to 45 in good health.

In this sample, this clone turned up a few times. The chain couples TRBV5-1 to TRBJ1-5; 7 bases align to TRBD1. The CDR3 consists of 15 residues. The V gene's germline CDR1 is SGHRS and CDR2 YFSETQ. V trimming: 0 bases; J trimming: 5 bases; junction bases outside the gene matches: 5. The CDR3 DNA reads as TGCGCCAGCAGCTTGGACAGGGGAGGAGATCAGCCCCAGCATTTT. Protein sequence: CASSLDRGGDQPQHF.

This chain uses TRBV7-8 with TRBJ2-7, with 9 nucleotides matching TRBD1. CDR3 length equals 15 residues. Looked up from germline, CDR1 is SGHVS and CDR2 is FQNEAQ. Trimming cost V 1 base and J 9 bases; bases outside gene matches: 10. CDR3 protein: CASSLVVGQGSRQYV. The DNA for the CDR3 is TGTGCCAGCAGCTTAGTAGTAGGACAGGGGAGTCGGCAGTACGTC.

This clone appeared a few times. The chain joins TRBV7-9 to TRBJ2-2; the D call may be TRBD1 or TRBD2 (5 bases each). V was pared by 9 bases and J by 5 bases, with 19 bases between. CDR3 length equals 15 residues. CDR1 and CDR2 (germline): SEHNR, FQNEAQ (reference sequence). In nucleotides, the CDR3 is TGTGCCAGTCTCGCGGTCGGGGCGAGAACCGGGGAGCTGTTTTTT. Its protein is CASLAVGARTGELFF. The full variable domain, its missing parts supplied by reference TRBV7-9 and TRBJ2-2, is DTGVSQNPRHKITKRGQNVTFRCDPISEHNRLYWYRQTLGQGPEFLTYFQNEAQLEKSRLLSDRFSAERPKGSFSTLEIQRTEQGDSAMYLCASLAVGARTGELFFGEGSRLTVL.

The chain uses TRBV18 and TRBJ1-4, with D maybe TRBD1 (6 bases). Germline loops: CDR1 KGHSH, CDR2 LQKENI. Trimming stripped 3 bases from V and 7 bases from J, with 9 bases between. The CDR3 is made up of 13 amino acids. This CDR3 is CASSPGGGEKLFF. The CDR3 DNA sequence: TGTGCCAGCTCACCGGGGGGCGGTGAAAAACTGTTTTTT.

The chain couples TRBV30 to TRBJ2-3; TRBD2 matches 9 bases. The J segment lost 4 bases and the V segment lost 2 bases, leaving 10 bases of the junction unmatched. Germline values: CDR1 GTSNPN, CDR2 SVGIG (reference sequence). The CDR3 contains 16 residues. DNA for the CDR3: TGTGCCTGGAGTATCGACGGGACTAGCCCGGCAGATACGCAGTATTTT. It yields the protein CAWSIDGTSPADTQYF.

This clone turned up a few times. The chain employs TRBV5-1 and TRBJ1-4, with D unclear. The germline V gene has CDR1 SGHRS and CDR2 YFSETQ. The CDR3 runs 14 residues. Trimming cost V 4 bases and J 5 bases, with 12 bases left between them. The CDR3 spells CASSILTMNEKLFF. The CDR3 coding sequence is TGCGCCAGCAGCATCCTGACGATGAATGAAAAACTGTTTTTT.

This chain connects TRBV7-9 to TRBJ2-2, with D possibly TRBD1 on 6 matching bases. Germline CDR1 is SEHNR and CDR2 is FQNEAQ (reference sequence). The CDR3 totals 17 residues. V was trimmed by 7 bases and J by 0 bases, leaving 18 bases between them. CDR3 in DNA: TGTGCCAGCACCGACCCACCCGGGACAACGAACACCGGGGAGCTGTTTTTT. It translates to CASTDPPGTTNTGELFF.

This clone showed up just a few times. CDR3 in DNA: TGCAGCGTTGAAGGGGGAGGCGACACTGAAGCTTTCTTT. Its protein is CSVEGGGDTEAFF. The rearrangement links TRBV29-1 to TRBJ1-1; D unresolved. Germline V gene sequence: CDR1 SQVTM, CDR2 ANQGSEA. The CDR3 loop spans 13 amino acids. V gave up 1 base and J gave up 3 bases, with 9 bases separating them.

The chain is built from TRBV7-9 and TRBJ2-7; D not resolved. With 5 bases removed from V and 2 bases from J, the gap between germline ends came to 7 bases. Germline V gives CDR1 SEHNR, CDR2 FQNEAQ (reference sequence). This CDR3 comprises 12 residues. The DNA for the CDR3 is TGTGCCAGCAGCCCTCAGGCCTACGAGCAGTACTTC. Translation: CASSPQAYEQYF.

This clone was observed a handful of times. The rearrangement uses TRBV29-1 and TRBJ2-1, with 12 bases identical to TRBD2. There are 16 residues in the CDR3. Germline trimming cut 3 bases from V and 2 bases from J; bases unmatched to any gene: 5. Germline assignment: CDR1 SQVTM and CDR2 ANQGSEA. CDR3 bases: TGCAGCGTTGACGGGCTAGCGGGAGGGCCCTACAATGAGCAGTTCTTC. Protein sequence: CSVDGLAGGPYNEQFF.

This sequence joins TRBV7-8 and TRBJ2-1; D might be TRBD2 (5 bases). CDR1 and CDR2 from the germline V gene are SGHVS and FQNEAQ. V was clipped by 5 bases and J by 8 bases, with 16 bases between them. The CDR3 runs 14 residues. For the CDR3, the DNA is TGTGCCAGCAGCCCTAGATGGCTAGCAGATGAGCAGTTCTTC. This codes for CASSPRWLADEQFF.